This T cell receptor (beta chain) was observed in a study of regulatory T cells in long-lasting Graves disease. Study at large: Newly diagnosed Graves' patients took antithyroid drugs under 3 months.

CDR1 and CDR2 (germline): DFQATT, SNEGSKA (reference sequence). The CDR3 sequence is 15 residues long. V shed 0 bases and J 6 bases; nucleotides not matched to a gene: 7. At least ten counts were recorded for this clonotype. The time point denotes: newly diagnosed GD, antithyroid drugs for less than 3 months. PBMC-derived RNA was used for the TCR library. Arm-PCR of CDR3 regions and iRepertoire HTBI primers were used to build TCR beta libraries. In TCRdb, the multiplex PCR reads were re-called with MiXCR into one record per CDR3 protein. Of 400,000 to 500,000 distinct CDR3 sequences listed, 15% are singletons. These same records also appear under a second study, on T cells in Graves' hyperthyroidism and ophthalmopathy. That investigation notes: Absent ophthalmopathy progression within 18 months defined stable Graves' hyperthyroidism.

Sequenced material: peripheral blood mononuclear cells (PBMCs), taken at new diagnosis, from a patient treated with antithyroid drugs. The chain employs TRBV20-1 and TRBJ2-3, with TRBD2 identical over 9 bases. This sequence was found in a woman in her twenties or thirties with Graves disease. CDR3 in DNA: TGCAGTGCTAGAGAGCCAGCGGGAGGAGGGGATACGCAGTATTTT. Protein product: CSAREPAGGGDTQYF.